The 26 T cell receptor beta chains in this list originate from one sample, sequenced in a study of T cell responses to AZD1222 COVID-19 vaccine. Sequencing was performed with immunoSEQ multiplex PCR; in TCRdb, only in-frame clones are kept and a portion is missing. The sample has some 140,000 clones, 93% seen once; the top ten hold about 5%. Sequences were derived from peripheral blood, sampled on day 0 of AZD1222 vaccination. The receptors here all came from an adult in good health.

J is TRBJ2-7 and V is TRBV7-6; no definite D call. V was shortened by 1 base and J by 5 bases, with 15 bases between the two germline ends. This CDR3 is 15 amino acids long. The germline CDR1 and CDR2 sequences are SGHVS and FNYEAQ. The CDR3 loop reads CASSLEAAASHEQYF. The CDR3 DNA reads TGTGCCAGCAGCTTAGAGGCAGCTGCGTCCCACGAGCAGTACTTC.

This sequence joins TRBV15 and TRBJ2-1; 9 nucleotides align to TRBD1. After removal of 6 bases from V and 4 bases from J, the junction contained 1 base not matched to a gene. CDR3 size: 13 residues. CDR1 is LNHNV, CDR2 YYDKDF, per germline (reference sequence). The DNA for the CDR3 is TGTGCCACCAGGGGGACAGGGTACAATGAGCAGTTCTTC. This sequence encodes CATRGTGYNEQFF.

The chain links TRBV10-3 to TRBJ2-5, with D maybe TRBD1 (6 bases). Looked up from germline, CDR1 is ENHRY and CDR2 is SYGVKD. Trimming left V 10 bases short and J 3 bases short, with 18 bases between. CDR3 length: 14 amino acids. This CDR3 is CATKDGQRKETQYF. The CDR3 DNA is TGTGCCACGAAAGACGGACAGAGAAAAGAGACCCAGTACTTC.

This clone was seen once. V usage is TRBV4-3 and J usage is TRBJ1-5; no definite D call. CDR1 and CDR2 (germline): LGHNA, YSLEER. The CDR3 is 15 residues long. V was trimmed by 0 bases and J by 5 bases, leaving 11 bases between them. CDR3 nucleotide sequence: TGCGCCAGCAGCCAAGATCGGGAGAATTATCAGCCCCAGCATTTT. It translates to CASSQDRENYQPQHF.

This chain connects TRBV27 to TRBJ1-1, with D possibly being TRBD1 (5 bases). CDR1 MNHEY and CDR2 SMNVEV come from the germline V gene (reference sequence). V lost 5 bases to trimming and J lost 1 base, with 11 bases between them. The CDR3 has 14 residues. CDR3 sequence: CASSIGRGNTEAFF. CDR3 coding DNA: TGTGCCAGCAGTATAGGAAGGGGGAACACTGAAGCTTTCTTT.

The chain combines TRBV2 with TRBJ2-1; D is uncertain. In germline, CDR1 is SNHLY, CDR2 FYNNEI. The CDR3 loop spans 12 amino acids. V dropped 4 bases and J dropped 3 bases, with 4 bases sitting between them. CDR3 residues: CASSVGYNEQFF. The CDR3 coding sequence is TGTGCCAGCAGTGTCGGCTACAATGAGCAGTTCTTC.

The chain carries TRBV6-2 or TRBV6-3 and TRBJ2-3; a possible D gene is TRBD2 (5 bases). The CDR3 has 16 residues. With 4 bases removed from V and 3 bases from J, the gap between germline ends came to 17 bases. The V gene's germline CDR1 is MNHEY and CDR2 SVGEGT. The CDR3 loop reads CASSSGLVGGTDTQYF. The DNA of the CDR3 is TGTGCCAGCAGTTCCGGACTCGTTGGTGGGACAGATACGCAGTATTTT.

This chain links TRBV7-9 with TRBJ2-5; tentative D call: TRBD2 (6 bases). This CDR3 has 14 residues. The germline CDR1 and CDR2 sequences are SEHNR and FQNEAQ (reference sequence). Between the trimmed V and J ends, which lost 4 bases and 2 bases, there was a span of 11 bases. As DNA, the CDR3 is TGTGCCAGCAGCTCCCGGGACTTTCAAGAGACCCAGTACTTC. It is translated as CASSSRDFQETQYF.

The chain recombines TRBV14 with TRBJ2-2, with D tentatively TRBD1 (6 bases). Germline V gene sequence: CDR1 SGHDN, CDR2 FVKESK. Trimming removed 2 bases at V and 0 bases at J, with 10 bases between. The CDR3 is 16 amino acids. CDR3 sequence (DNA): TGTGCCAGCAGCCAACTTGGACAGCCGAACACCGGGGAGCTGTTTTTT. This gives the protein CASSQLGQPNTGELFF.

The chain couples TRBV5-5 to TRBJ2-7; no clear D. The V and J ends lost 5 bases and 0 bases respectively, with 9 bases between them. Per the germline V gene, CDR1 is SGHKS and CDR2 is YYEKEE (reference sequence). This CDR3 has 13 amino acids. DNA of the CDR3: TGTGCCAGCAGGGCTACGAGCTCCTACGAGCAGTACTTC. Translated, it gives CASRATSSYEQYF.

The rearrangement joins TRBV16 to TRBJ1-2; 7 bases are shared with TRBD1. The CDR3 loop spans 14 amino acids. Germline V gene sequence: CDR1 KGHSY, CDR2 FQNENV. V was pared by 5 bases and J by 4 bases, with 7 bases of the junction left unmatched. CDR3 bases: TGTGCCAGCAGCGGCTGGGACAGCCTCTATGGCTACACCTTC. Its translation is CASSGWDSLYGYTF.

Only one count was recorded for this clone. V is TRBV6-5 and J is TRBJ2-1; 9 bases map to TRBD1. Germline V CDR1 and CDR2: MNHEY, SVGAGI. The V segment lost 2 bases and the J segment 7 bases; nucleotides outside the gene matches: 9. The CDR3 is 16 amino acids. Here the CDR3 DNA reads TGTGCCAGCAGTTACCGGCTGGACAGGGGAACAAATGAGCAGTTCTTC. Translated, it gives CASSYRLDRGTNEQFF.

The chain uses TRBV6-6 and TRBJ1-5; D is uncertain. CDR3 size: 15 residues. V was trimmed by 0 bases and J by 3 bases, leaving 9 bases between them. Germline lookup yields CDR1 MNHNY and CDR2 SVGAGI (reference sequence). This CDR3 is CASSYSGSYNQPQHF. The DNA of the CDR3 is TGTGCCAGCAGTTACTCTGGGAGCTACAATCAGCCCCAGCATTTT.

This rearrangement joins TRBV3-1 (or the pseudogene TRBV3-2) to TRBJ2-1, with 13 bases lining up with TRBD2. The junction had 7 bases not matched to a gene; V was cut back by 3 bases and J by 5 bases. The germline CDR1 and CDR2 sequences are LGHDT and YNNKEL (reference sequence). This CDR3 region has 17 residues. CDR3 in amino acids: CASSHALGLAGHNEQFF. The CDR3 bases are TGTGCCAGCAGCCACGCTTTGGGACTAGCGGGACACAATGAGCAGTTCTTC.

Only one count was recorded for this clone. The CDR3 DNA is TGCGCCAGCATGGGGACACAGACCTACGAGCAGTACTTC. Amino acids: CASMGTQTYEQYF. The V and J genes are TRBV10-2 and TRBJ2-7, with a weak D call TRBD1 (6 bases). The CDR3 length is 13 residues. Germline values: CDR1 WSHSY, CDR2 SAAADI. The V end was cut by 7 bases, the J end by 2 bases, with 12 bases between.

The chain links TRBV6-2 or TRBV6-3 to TRBJ1-5; 9 positions match TRBD1. This CDR3 contains 14 residues. J was trimmed by 9 bases and V by 4 bases; bases with no gene match: 7. Germline CDR1 MNHEY, CDR2 SVGEGT. The CDR3: CASSLQGARGPQHF. In nucleotides, the CDR3 is TGTGCCAGCAGTTTACAGGGGGCCAGGGGGCCCCAGCATTTT.

This rearrangement joins TRBV28 to TRBJ2-5; 16 positions match TRBD2. With V trimmed by 2 bases and J by 4 bases, 4 bases remained unmatched. The length of the CDR3 is 17 residues. Per germline, CDR1 MDHEN and CDR2 SYDVKM. CDR3 residues: CASSLAGLAGGGETQYF. DNA for the CDR3: TGTGCCAGCAGTTTAGCGGGACTAGCGGGAGGGGGAGAGACCCAGTACTTC.

V and J are TRBV4-1 and TRBJ1-2, with a tentative D call TRBD1 (6 bases). The length of the CDR3 is 15 residues. The germline V and J ends were trimmed by 4 bases and 3 bases, with 15 bases remaining between them. Germline V CDR1 and CDR2: MGHRA, YSYEKL. Here the CDR3 DNA reads TGCGCCAGCAGCCCCCCCGCAGCAGGGGACTATGGCTACACCTTC. Amino acids: CASSPPAAGDYGYTF.

The chain uses TRBV9 and TRBJ1-5; D is undetermined. Trimming left V 0 bases short and J 6 bases short, with 10 bases between. Germline CDR1 is SGDLS and CDR2 is YYNGEE. CDR3 size: 14 residues. CDR3 sequence reads: CASSVDAIGQPQHF. The CDR3 DNA reads as TGTGCCAGCAGCGTAGATGCCATCGGTCAGCCCCAGCATTTT.

The J gene is TRBJ2-5, the V gene TRBV5-5; no clear D. Germline loops: CDR1 SGHKS, CDR2 YYEKEE (reference sequence). V was clipped by 4 bases and J by 2 bases, with 9 bases between them. This CDR3 has 13 amino acids. CDR3 region: CASSPWVQETQYF. The CDR3 coding sequence is TGTGCCAGCAGCCCCTGGGTGCAAGAGACCCAGTACTTC.

This chain connects TRBV28 to TRBJ2-1; D remains unclear. With 3 bases removed from V and 0 bases from J, the gap between germline ends came to 6 bases. The CDR3 is 14 residues long. CDR1 and CDR2 from the germline V gene are MDHEN and SYDVKM. CDR3 in DNA: TGTGCCAGCAGTTTTCAAAGCTCCTACAATGAGCAGTTCTTC. Its protein product is CASSFQSSYNEQFF.

This clone was seen more than once but under ten times. This chain uses TRBV5-1 with TRBJ1-2; maybe TRBD1 (6 bases). Between the trimmed V and J ends, which lost 4 bases and 6 bases, there was a span of 25 bases. The length of the CDR3 is 17 residues. Per germline, CDR1 SGHRS and CDR2 YFSETQ. The CDR3 loop reads CASSHTPEEGGRNGYTF. CDR3 in DNA: TGCGCCAGCAGCCACACTCCGGAGGAAGGGGGTAGGAATGGCTACACCTTC.

The chain has TRBV5-1 and TRBJ2-5, with 7 nucleotides matching TRBD2. The germline gives CDR1 SGHRS, CDR2 YFSETQ. The ends lost 1 base at V and 5 bases at J; junction bases unmatched: 8. This CDR3 region has 15 residues. CDR3 nucleotides: TGCGCCAGCAGCTTGTTTAGCGGGTCCTTGGAGACCCAGTACTTC. Translating gives CASSLFSGSLETQYF. The full variable domain, with the rest looked up from reference TRBV5-1 and TRBJ2-5, is KAGVTQTPRYLIKTRGQQVTLSCSPISGHRSVSWYQQTPGQGLQFLFEYFSETQRNKGNFPGRFSGRQFSNSRSEMNVSTLELGDSALYLCASSLFSGSLETQYFGPGTRLLVL.

A note on this clone: The sample contains more than one DNA sequence encoding this CDR3. The rearrangement uses TRBV18 and TRBJ2-3, with D hard to call. Trimming removed 3 bases at V and 5 bases at J, with 3 bases between. The CDR3 is made up of 11 amino acids. In germline, CDR1 is KGHSH, CDR2 LQKENI. CDR3 bases: TGTGCCAGCTCACCGGGAGATACGCAGTATTTT. Encoded protein: CASSPGDTQYF.

The chain has TRBV27 and TRBJ1-1, with D maybe TRBD1 (5 bases). Germline V lookup: CDR1 MNHEY, CDR2 SMNVEV (reference sequence). The V and J ends lost 7 bases and 5 bases respectively, with 14 bases between them. The CDR3 runs to 13 residues. The CDR3 loop reads CASTSGWGTEAFF. The CDR3, as DNA: TGTGCCAGCACTTCCGGATGGGGGACTGAAGCTTTCTTT.

V is TRBV5-1 and J is TRBJ2-1; TRBD1 might be the D (5 bases). The V gene lost 0 bases and the J gene lost 3 bases, with 10 bases spanning the gap. The CDR3 has 15 amino acids. Germline assignment: CDR1 SGHRS and CDR2 YFSETQ. The CDR3 here is CASSLGATVYNEQFF. In DNA form, the CDR3 reads TGCGCCAGCAGCTTGGGGGCGACAGTCTACAATGAGCAGTTCTTC.